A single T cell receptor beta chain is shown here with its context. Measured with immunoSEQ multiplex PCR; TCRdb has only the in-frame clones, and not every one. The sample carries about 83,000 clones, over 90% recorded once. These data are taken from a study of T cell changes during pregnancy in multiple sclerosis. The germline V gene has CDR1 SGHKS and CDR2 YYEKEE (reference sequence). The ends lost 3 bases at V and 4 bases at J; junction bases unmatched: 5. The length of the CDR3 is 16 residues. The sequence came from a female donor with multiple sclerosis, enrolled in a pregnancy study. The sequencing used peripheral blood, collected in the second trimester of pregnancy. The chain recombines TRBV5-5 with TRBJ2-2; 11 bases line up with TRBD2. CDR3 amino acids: CASSSYSGGATGELFF. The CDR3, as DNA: TGTGCCAGCAGCTCTTATAGCGGGGGGGCCACCGGGGAGCTGTTTTTT.